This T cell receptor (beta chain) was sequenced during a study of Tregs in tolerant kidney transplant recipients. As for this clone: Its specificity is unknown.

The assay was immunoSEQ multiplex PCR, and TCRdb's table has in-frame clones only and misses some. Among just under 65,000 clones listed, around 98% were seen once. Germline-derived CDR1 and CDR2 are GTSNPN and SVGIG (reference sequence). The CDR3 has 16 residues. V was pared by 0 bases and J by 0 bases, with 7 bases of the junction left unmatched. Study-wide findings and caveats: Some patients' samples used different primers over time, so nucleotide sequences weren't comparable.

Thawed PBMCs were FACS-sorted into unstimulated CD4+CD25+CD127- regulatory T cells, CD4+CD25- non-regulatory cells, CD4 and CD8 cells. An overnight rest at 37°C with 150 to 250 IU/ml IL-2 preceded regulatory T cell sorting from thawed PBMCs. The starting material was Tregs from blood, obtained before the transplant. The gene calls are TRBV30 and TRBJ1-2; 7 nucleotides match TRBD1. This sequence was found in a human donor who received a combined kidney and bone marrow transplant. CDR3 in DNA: TGTGCCTGGAGTGTATTGGGACAGCAGACTAACTATGGCTACACCTTC. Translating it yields CAWSVLGQQTNYGYTF.